This TCR beta chain was observed in a study of T cells in Graves' hyperthyroidism and ophthalmopathy. The blood was taken when hyperthyroidism was first diagnosed, before any ophthalmopathy symptoms showed up. Using RNA transcripts as the source, TCR beta CDR3 regions were amplified. Primed by the HTBI set, a first-round RT-PCR was run on the TCR CDR3. Via MiXCR, TCRdb re-called the multiplex PCR reads, giving one row per CDR3 protein. The sample has 600,000 to 850,000 distinct CDR3 sequences, under 20% seen once. The receptor was isolated from a woman aged 50 to 65 with Graves' hyperthyroidism that later progressed to Graves' ophthalmopathy. Sequencing used blood.

CDR3 sequence reads: CASSQARETPWETQYF. CDR3 nucleotides: TGTGCCAGCAGCCAAGCCCGGGAGACCCCGTGGGAGACCCAGTACTTC. The rearrangement links TRBV5-4 to TRBJ2-5, with a possible D match to TRBD2 (6 bases). This CDR3 is 16 amino acids long. Trimming left V 4 bases short and J 5 bases short, with 21 bases between. The germline V gene has CDR1 SGHNT and CDR2 YYREEE (reference sequence).